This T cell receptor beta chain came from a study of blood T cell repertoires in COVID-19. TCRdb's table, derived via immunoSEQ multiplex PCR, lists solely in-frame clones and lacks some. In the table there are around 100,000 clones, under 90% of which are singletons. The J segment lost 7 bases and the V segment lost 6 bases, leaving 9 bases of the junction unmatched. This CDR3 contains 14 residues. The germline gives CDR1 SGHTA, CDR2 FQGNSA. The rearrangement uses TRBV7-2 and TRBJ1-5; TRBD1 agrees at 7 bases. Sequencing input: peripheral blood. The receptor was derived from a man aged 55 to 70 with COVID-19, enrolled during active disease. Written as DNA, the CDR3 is TGTGCCAGCAGTTCTAGACAGGGAGACCAGCCCCAGCATTTT. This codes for CASSSRQGDQPQHF.